Below are 12 T cell receptor beta chains sequenced from a single sample in a study of T-cell memory formation after mild COVID-19. TCRdb reanalysed the 5' RACE reads using MiXCR and keeps one entry per CDR3 protein. The table lists under 700,000 distinct CDR3 sequences, roughly 22% of them singletons. Input material: PBMCs or a T cell subset sorted from them (not recorded which). These receptor sequences come from an adult woman who had mild COVID-19 (a few samples of this study predate the infection). Cell type and time point are not known.

The chain employs TRBV5-1 and TRBJ2-7; D is undetermined. V was shortened by 0 bases and J by 6 bases, with 19 bases between the two germline ends. Germline V lookup: CDR1 SGHRS, CDR2 YFSETQ. The CDR3 covers 16 residues. CDR3 in amino acids: CASSLGGLGSEPEQYF. The CDR3 nucleotides are TGCGCCAGCAGCTTGGGTGGTTTAGGGTCGGAACCCGAGCAGTACTTC.

The gene calls are TRBV7-2 and TRBJ1-2, with D possibly being TRBD1 (6 bases). The CDR3 sequence is 15 residues long. V was cut by 5 bases and J by 8 bases, with 21 bases left in between. CDR1 SGHTA and CDR2 FQGNSA come from the germline V gene. The CDR3 loop reads CASSRPEGGLAGYTF. The CDR3 DNA is TGTGCCAGCAGCCGCCCTGAGGGGGGGCTGGCCGGCTACACCTTC.

The J gene is TRBJ2-3, the V gene TRBV5-1; TRBD2 aligns across 8 bases. Per germline, CDR1 SGHRS and CDR2 YFSETQ. J lost 4 bases, V lost 1 base, and 8 bases had no gene match. This CDR3 comprises 16 residues. The CDR3 sequence: CASSLSPAGAADTQYF. The CDR3 coding sequence is TGCGCCAGCAGCTTGTCTCCAGCGGGAGCGGCAGATACGCAGTATTTT. Drawing the rest from reference TRBV5-1 and TRBJ2-3, the complete variable domain is KAGVTQTPRYLIKTRGQQVTLSCSPISGHRSVSWYQQTPGQGLQFLFEYFSETQRNKGNFPGRFSGRQFSNSRSEMNVSTLELGDSALYLCASSLSPAGAADTQYFGPGTRLTVL.

In its sample, this clonotype was seen a few times. This CDR3 reads CASSGDRVGTEAFF. Here the CDR3 DNA reads TGCGCCAGCAGCGGGGACAGGGTGGGAACTGAAGCTTTCTTT. The genes are TRBV5-1 and TRBJ1-1; 9 bases align to TRBD1. CDR1 and CDR2 from the germline V gene are SGHRS and YFSETQ. V lost 4 bases to trimming and J lost 5 bases; unmatched junction nucleotides: 6. The CDR3 is 14 amino acids.

The rearrangement uses TRBV10-2 and TRBJ1-1, with a weak D call TRBD1 (6 bases). Trimming pared 8 bases from V and 5 bases from J, leaving 18 bases between. CDR1 and CDR2 from the germline V gene are WSHSY and SAAADI. The CDR3 is 14 residues long. The chain's CDR3 is CASAEQGRTTEAFF. The CDR3 coding sequence is TGCGCCAGCGCAGAGCAGGGGCGGACTACTGAAGCTTTCTTT.

This clonotype showed up just a few times. The chain is built from TRBV7-9 and TRBJ2-1, with 13 positions matching TRBD2. Germline trimming cut 5 bases from V and 1 base from J; bases unmatched to any gene: 8. This CDR3 region has 18 residues. Germline CDR1 is SEHNR and CDR2 is FQNEAQ (reference sequence). DNA for the CDR3: TGTGCCAGCAGCCCCCGGACTAGCGGGGGATGGTCCTACAATGAGCAGTTCTTC. It specifies CASSPRTSGGWSYNEQFF.

The gene calls are TRBV9 and TRBJ2-7, with D perhaps matching TRBD1 (5 bases). The CDR3 is 13 residues long. V lost 0 bases and J lost 3, with 7 bases in between. Germline lookup yields CDR1 SGDLS and CDR2 YYNGEE. CDR3 nucleotide sequence: TGTGCCAGCAGCGTAGATGACAGCTACGAGCAGTACTTC. It specifies CASSVDDSYEQYF.

This clonotype was seen more than once but under ten times. An end of the junction differs from the germline gene, which may be a read error. The V gene is TRBV7-2, the J gene TRBJ2-5; D perhaps matches TRBD2 (7 bases). CDR3 length: 16 residues. Germline CDR1 reads SGHTA; CDR2 reads FQGNSA. CDR3 protein: CVSSFSSGGGQETQYF. CDR3 nucleotides: TGTGTCAGCAGCTTTTCTAGCGGAGGGGGGCAAGAGACCCAGTACTTC.

The genes are TRBV2 and TRBJ2-1; 13 positions agree with TRBD2. The CDR3 contains 15 residues. V gave up 6 bases and J gave up 10 bases; unmatched junction bases: 9. Germline loops: CDR1 SNHLY, CDR2 FYNNEI. CDR3 in DNA: TGTGCCAGCAGCCCAACTAGCGGGGGGGCTCGGGAGCAGTTCTTC. Translated, it gives CASSPTSGGAREQFF.

The chain employs TRBV6-1 and TRBJ2-3, with D maybe TRBD2 (6 bases). V lost 0 bases to trimming and J lost 4 bases, with 17 bases between them. The CDR3 has 17 amino acids. Germline CDR1 MNHNS, CDR2 SASEGT. CDR3: CASSEASGTPRADTQYF. The CDR3 DNA follows: TGTGCCAGCAGTGAAGCGAGTGGGACTCCTAGGGCAGATACGCAGTATTTT.

The rearrangement joins TRBV4-1 to TRBJ1-2; perhaps TRBD1 as D (6 bases). Germline-derived CDR1 and CDR2 are MGHRA and YSYEKL. The CDR3 covers 17 residues. V was shortened by 0 bases and J by 2 bases, with 16 bases between the two germline ends. CDR3 sequence reads: CASSQDLWGGQNYGYTF. DNA for the CDR3: TGCGCCAGCAGCCAAGACCTCTGGGGGGGGCAAAACTATGGCTACACCTTC.

The table lists this clonotype with a few counts. The chain is built from TRBV7-9 and TRBJ1-6, with D uncertain. Trimming took off 1 base at V and 9 bases at J, with 7 bases between the two ends. This CDR3 is built from 13 residues. Germline lookup yields CDR1 SEHNR and CDR2 FQNEAQ (reference sequence). The CDR3 bases are TGTGCCAGCAGCTTAGATGGGGTTTCACCCCTCCACTTT. Protein sequence: CASSLDGVSPLHF.